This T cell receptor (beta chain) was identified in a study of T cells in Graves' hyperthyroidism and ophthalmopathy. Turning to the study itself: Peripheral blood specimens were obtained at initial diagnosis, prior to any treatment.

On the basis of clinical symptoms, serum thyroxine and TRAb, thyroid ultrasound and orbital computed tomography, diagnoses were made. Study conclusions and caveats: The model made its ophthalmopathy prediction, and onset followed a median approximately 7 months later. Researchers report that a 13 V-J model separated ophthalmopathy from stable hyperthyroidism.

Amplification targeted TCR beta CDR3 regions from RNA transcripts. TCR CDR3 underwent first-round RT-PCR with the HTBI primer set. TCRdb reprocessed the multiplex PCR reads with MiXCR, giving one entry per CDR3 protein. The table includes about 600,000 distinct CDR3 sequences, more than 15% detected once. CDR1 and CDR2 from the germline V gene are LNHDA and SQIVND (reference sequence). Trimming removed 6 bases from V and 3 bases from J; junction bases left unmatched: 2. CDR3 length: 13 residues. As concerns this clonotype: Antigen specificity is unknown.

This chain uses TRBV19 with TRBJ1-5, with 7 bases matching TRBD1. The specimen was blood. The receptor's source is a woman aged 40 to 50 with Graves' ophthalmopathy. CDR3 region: CASRGTVNQPQHF. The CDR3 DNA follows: TGTGCCAGTAGAGGGACAGTCAATCAGCCCCAGCATTTT.